The present TCR beta chain was sequenced within a study of Ad26.COV2.S vaccination and SARS-CoV-2 variants. Study-wide background: Once or twice, 56 days apart, Ad26.COV2.S was delivered intramuscularly. Whole-study findings and limits: Analyses of TCR breadth and depth may have underestimated total T cell responses. Spike-specific TCR breadth was greater after Ad26.COV2.S than placebo.

Sequencing was performed with immunoSEQ multiplex PCR; in TCRdb, only in-frame clones are kept and a portion is missing. The table includes a few hundred thousand clones, approximately 89% detected once. Stated treatment: around 19 received Ad26.COV2.S at low or high dose, single or two shots; about five received placebo; per-sample allocation not given. Sampling took place 63 days after the first vaccine or placebo injection. As regards this clone: Its target is unknown.

Germline V gene sequence: CDR1 SEHNR, CDR2 FQNEAQ (reference sequence). The length of the CDR3 is 16 residues. Losses at the gene ends were 5 bases for V and 9 bases for J; bases not matched to a gene: 14. Material: peripheral blood, obtained in a trial of Ad26.COV2.S vaccine versus placebo. The TCR originated in a person between 18 and 60 years old who received the Ad26.COV2.S COVID-19 vaccine or a placebo. The chain has TRBV7-9 and TRBJ2-5; TRBD2 matches at 11 bases. The CDR3 reads CASSATAGLAARAQYF. In nucleotides, the CDR3 is TGTGCCAGCAGCGCCACCGCGGGACTAGCGGCGAGGGCCCAGTACTTC.